The clone carrying this TCR beta chain was seen only a few times. The J segment lost 9 bases and the V segment lost 4 bases, leaving 14 bases of the junction unmatched. This CDR3 is built from 17 residues. Germline loops: CDR1 SGHDT, CDR2 YYEEEE. TCRdb recomputed calls from the RT-PCR reads with MiXCR, one row per CDR3 protein. The table lists hundreds of thousands of distinct CDR3 sequences, around 14% of them singletons, with roughly 4% in the top ten. The chain recombines TRBV5-6 with TRBJ2-1, with 12 nucleotides matching TRBD2. This clonotype originated in a female donor in good health, serving as a healthy control. Sequenced sample: memory CD4+ T cells from blood. CDR3 DNA: TGTGCCAGCAGCGCCATGACTAGCGGGAGATCCTCTTTTGAGCAGTTCTTC. It yields the protein CASSAMTSGRSSFEQFF.